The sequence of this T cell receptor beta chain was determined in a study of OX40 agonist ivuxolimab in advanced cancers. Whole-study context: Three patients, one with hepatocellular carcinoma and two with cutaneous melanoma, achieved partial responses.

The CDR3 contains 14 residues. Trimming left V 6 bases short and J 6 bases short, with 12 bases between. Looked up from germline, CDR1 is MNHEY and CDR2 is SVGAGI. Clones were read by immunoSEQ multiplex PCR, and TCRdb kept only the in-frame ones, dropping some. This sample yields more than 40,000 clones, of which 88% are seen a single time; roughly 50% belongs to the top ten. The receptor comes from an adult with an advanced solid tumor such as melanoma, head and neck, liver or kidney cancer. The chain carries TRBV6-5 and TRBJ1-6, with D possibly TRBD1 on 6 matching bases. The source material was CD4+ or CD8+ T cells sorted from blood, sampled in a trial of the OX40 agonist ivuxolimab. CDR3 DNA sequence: TGTGCCAGCAGCCAAGGACAGACTAATTCACCCCTCCACTTT. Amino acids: CASSQGQTNSPLHF.